A single sample gave rise to the 15 T cell receptor beta chains below, sequenced in a study of human T cells and chemical hapten exposure. Sample time point: patch test 3, about 24 weeks after DPC sensitization. Treatment indicated: therapeutic diphenylcyclopropenone sensitization with weekly scalp DPC. TCRdb processed the RACE reads anew with MiXCR; each CDR3 protein has one entry. The sample records some 74,000 distinct CDR3 sequences, over 10% being singletons. Sequencing used whole blood, obtained in connection with sensitization to the hapten diphenylcyclopropenone (DPC). The receptors shown here come from a woman between 50 and 59 years old with alopecia areata. Some clones in this sample may be carry-over from other donors' samples.

There are a few counts of this clonotype. The CDR3: CASSFQTTLEQFF. DNA for the CDR3: TGTGCCAGCAGCTTTCAAACTACCCTTGAGCAGTTCTTC. This rearrangement joins TRBV7-9 to TRBJ2-1, with unresolved D. Deletions cut 3 bases from V and 9 bases from J, with 12 bases between. Germline V lookup: CDR1 SEHNR, CDR2 FQNEAQ (reference sequence). The CDR3 is 13 residues long.

This clonotype has at least ten counts. This CDR3 is CSARGTSGSATGELFF. Written as DNA, the CDR3 is TGCAGTGCTAGAGGGACTAGCGGGAGTGCCACCGGGGAGCTGTTTTTT. The V gene is TRBV20-1, the J gene TRBJ2-2; 13 bases are shared with TRBD2. The ends lost 1 base at V and 4 bases at J; junction bases unmatched: 3. This CDR3 has 16 amino acids. Germline V gene sequence: CDR1 DFQATT, CDR2 SNEGSKA (reference sequence).

This clonotype was seen a few times. The rearrangement joins TRBV6-6 to TRBJ1-5, with D possibly matching TRBD1 (5 bases). This CDR3 spans 15 amino acids. Trimming pared 4 bases from V and 5 bases from J, leaving 15 bases between. The germline gives CDR1 MNHNY, CDR2 SVGAGI (reference sequence). The CDR3 sequence is CASSFRQGLYQPQHF. For the CDR3, the DNA is TGTGCCAGCAGTTTCCGCCAGGGTCTATATCAGCCCCAGCATTTT.

The chain has TRBV7-2 and TRBJ2-7; 9 bases fit TRBD2. The CDR3 has 15 amino acids. From germline, CDR1 is SGHTA and CDR2 FQGNSA. V lost 5 bases, J lost 4 bases, and 9 bases stayed unmatched. The CDR3 reads CASSGAGTSSYEQYF. CDR3 DNA sequence: TGTGCCAGCAGCGGTGCCGGGACTAGCTCGTACGAGCAGTACTTC.

V and J are TRBV6-5 and TRBJ1-6; D not resolved. V lost 4 bases and J 8 bases, leaving 12 bases between the germline ends. This CDR3 has 14 residues. CDR1 MNHEY and CDR2 SVGAGI come from the germline V gene. The CDR3 nucleotides read TGTGCCAGCAGTTCCCCTGGACGGTATTCACCCCTCCACTTT. Translated, it gives CASSSPGRYSPLHF.

The table lists this clonotype with many counts. The V call is TRBV11-1, the J call TRBJ1-2; no reliable D call. V was cut by 2 bases and J by 2 bases, with 6 bases left in between. CDR3 size: 13 residues. CDR1 is SGHAT and CDR2 is FQDESV in the germline V gene (reference sequence). CDR3 amino acids: CASSLIPNYGYTF. The CDR3 bases are TGTGCCAGCAGCTTAATTCCGAACTATGGCTACACCTTC. The entire variable domain, with the rest obtained from reference TRBV11-1 and TRBJ1-2, is as follows: EAEVAQSPRYKITEKSQAVAFWCDPISGHATLYWYRQILGQGPELLVQFQDESVVDDSQLPKDRFSAERLKGVDSTLKIQPAELGDSAMYLCASSLIPNYGYTFGSGTRLTVV.

V usage is TRBV5-5 and J usage is TRBJ2-7; a possible D gene is TRBD1 (6 bases). The V gene lost 4 bases and the J gene lost 2 bases, with 19 bases spanning the gap. This CDR3 is 16 amino acids long. From germline, CDR1 is SGHKS and CDR2 YYEKEE (reference sequence). The chain's CDR3 is CASSGSRGSQPYEQYF. As DNA, the CDR3 is TGTGCCAGCAGCGGCTCAAGGGGGAGCCAGCCCTACGAGCAGTACTTC.

The chain joins TRBV5-4 to TRBJ2-3, with 8 bases lining up with TRBD1. Losses at the gene ends were 4 bases for V and 4 bases for J; bases not matched to a gene: 8. This CDR3 spans 15 amino acids. Germline V gene sequence: CDR1 SGHNT, CDR2 YYREEE (reference sequence). The CDR3 here is CASSHGQGRADTQYF. The CDR3 coding sequence is TGTGCCAGCAGCCATGGACAGGGAAGGGCAGATACGCAGTATTTT.

CDR3 DNA sequence: TGCGCCAGCAGCTCCACAGGGGTCTCTGGGGCCAACGTCCTGACTTTC. It translates to CASSSTGVSGANVLTF. The chain has TRBV5-1 and TRBJ2-6; 7 nucleotides line up with TRBD1. V was clipped by 3 bases and J by 0 bases; unmatched bases: 3. Germline CDR1 and CDR2: SGHRS and YFSETQ. The CDR3 covers 16 residues.

This clonotype has a count of ten or more. V usage is TRBV3-1 and J usage is TRBJ1-2; tentative D call: TRBD1 (5 bases). The CDR3 runs 15 residues. The germline gives CDR1 LGHDT, CDR2 YNNKEL (reference sequence). V was clipped by 3 bases and J by 3 bases, with 14 bases between them. CDR3 protein: CASSHTSKGHYGYTF. The CDR3 nucleotides read TGTGCCAGCAGCCACACGTCGAAGGGACACTATGGCTACACCTTC.

This clonotype occurred many times. This sequence joins TRBV3-1 and TRBJ2-7; 9 nucleotides line up with TRBD1. The CDR3 is made up of 15 amino acids. Losses at the gene ends were 2 bases for V and 1 base for J; bases not matched to a gene: 3. Germline V lookup: CDR1 LGHDT, CDR2 YNNKEL (reference sequence). In DNA form, the CDR3 reads TGTGCCAGCAGCCAAACAGGGGGCGCGTCCTACGAGCAGTACTTC. Its translation: CASSQTGGASYEQYF.

This clonotype was counted between two and nine times. The V gene is TRBV5-1, the J gene TRBJ2-3; 9 nucleotides align to TRBD2. With V trimmed by 1 base and J by 6 bases, 3 bases remained unmatched. CDR3 length: 14 amino acids. CDR1 SGHRS and CDR2 YFSETQ come from the germline V gene. The CDR3 nucleotides read TGCGCCAGCAGCTTGAATAGCGGGAGTGATACGCAGTATTTT. Translation: CASSLNSGSDTQYF.

The V and J genes are TRBV20-1 and TRBJ2-1; 9 bases are a match to TRBD2. Germline-derived CDR1 and CDR2 are DFQATT and SNEGSKA (reference sequence). V shed 0 bases and J 7 bases; nucleotides not matched to a gene: 10. This CDR3 contains 16 residues. CDR3 region: CSARDPLAGVGNEQFF. CDR3 nucleotide sequence: TGCAGTGCTAGAGACCCCTTAGCGGGAGTAGGTAATGAGCAGTTCTTC.

The rearrangement uses TRBV5-6 and TRBJ2-7; 8 nucleotides align to TRBD1. CDR3 size: 16 residues. Germline CDR1 is SGHDT and CDR2 is YYEEEE. J gave up 2 bases and V 3 bases, and 10 bases lay outside the gene matches. CDR3 coding DNA: TGTGCCAGCAGCTATACAAGAGGACAGGGCGCCTACGAGCAGTACTTC. Its translation: CASSYTRGQGAYEQYF.

This clonotype was recorded many times. V is TRBV18 and J is TRBJ1-1, with D unresolved. Germline lookup yields CDR1 KGHSH and CDR2 LQKENI. With 2 bases removed from V and 0 bases from J, the gap between germline ends came to 10 bases. CDR3 length: 15 residues. In DNA, the CDR3 is TGTGCCAGCTCACCAAGCGGAACAATGAACACTGAAGCTTTCTTT. It specifies CASSPSGTMNTEAFF.